This T cell receptor beta chain was captured by sequencing in a study of OX40 agonist ivuxolimab in advanced cancers. TCRdb keeps only in-frame clones here, not all; method: immunoSEQ multiplex PCR. The data show 50,000 to 70,000 clones, roughly 84% seen once. Between the trimmed V and J ends, which lost 5 bases and 0 bases, there was a span of 17 bases. CDR3 length: 17 residues. Germline V gene data show CDR1 as MNHEY and CDR2 as SMNVEV (reference sequence). This clonotype was sampled from an adult with an advanced solid tumor such as melanoma, head and neck, liver or kidney cancer. The genes are TRBV27 and TRBJ1-5; the D is unclear. The material sequenced was CD4+ or CD8+ T cells sorted from blood, taken in a trial of the OX40 agonist ivuxolimab. The CDR3 region has the DNA TGTGCCAGCAGTCCCGTGGCCCCTGGATATAGCAATCAGCCCCAGCATTTT. Translating it yields CASSPVAPGYSNQPQHF.